These 32 T cell receptor beta chains came from one sample sequenced in a study of blood T cells in healthy people across ages. Through a sample-barcoded 5' primer and a J-beta primer mix, a second PCR was run for about 6 to 12 cycles. TCRdb reprocessed the 5' RACE reads with MiXCR, giving one entry per CDR3 protein. This table has 1.4 million or so distinct CDR3 sequences, roughly two fifths appearing once. The source material was blood. All receptors derive from a woman younger than 35 in good health.

This chain links TRBV12-3 or TRBV12-4 with TRBJ2-6; D unclear. The CDR3 loop spans 15 amino acids. V lost 1 base, J lost 2 bases, and 6 bases lay in between. The CDR3 coding sequence is TGTGCCAGCAGTTTAGTGTCACCTGGGGCCAACGTCCTGACTTTC. As protein: CASSLVSPGANVLTF.

The chain employs TRBV14 and TRBJ2-1, with D unclear. Trimming left V 4 bases short and J 7 bases short, with 20 bases between. Germline-derived CDR1 and CDR2 are SGHDN and FVKESK. The CDR3 runs to 16 residues. The CDR3 is CASSPLKILLGNEQFF. In DNA form, the CDR3 reads TGTGCCAGCAGCCCCTTGAAAATCCTACTGGGGAATGAGCAGTTCTTC.

This clonotype was counted a few times. The rearrangement links TRBV20-1 to TRBJ2-3; 10 bases match TRBD2. The CDR3 contains 13 residues. V lost 5 bases to trimming and J lost 4 bases; unmatched junction nucleotides: 3. Germline V lookup: CDR1 DFQATT, CDR2 SNEGSKA (reference sequence). The CDR3 DNA sequence: TGCAGTGCTGAGCGGGAGGGGGCAGATACGCAGTATTTT. Its translation is CSAEREGADTQYF.

A few counts support this clonotype. The chain uses TRBV5-1 and TRBJ2-3, with 7 bases identical to TRBD1. The CDR3 extends over 15 amino acids. Germline CDR1 is SGHRS and CDR2 is YFSETQ. Trimming at V came to 2 bases and at J to 5 bases, leaving 8 bases not matched to a gene. DNA of the CDR3: TGCGCCAGCAGCTTCACCCCCGGGACAGAAGATACGCAGTATTTT. Translation gives CASSFTPGTEDTQYF.

The rearrangement links TRBV9 to TRBJ1-1; D unclear. Per germline, CDR1 SGDLS and CDR2 YYNGEE. Trimming left V 2 bases short and J 1 base short, with 9 bases between. This CDR3 is built from 14 residues. The CDR3 bases are TGTGCCAGCAGCGTCGTCACAACGAACACTGAAGCTTTCTTT. Amino acids: CASSVVTTNTEAFF.

About this clonotype: The junction differs from germline at one of its ends, possibly a read error. The rearrangement uses TRBV7-9 and TRBJ2-1; D unresolved. The CDR3 totals 12 residues. Germline V gives CDR1 SEHNR, CDR2 FQNEAQ (reference sequence). The CDR3 is CASCFDHNEKFF. Here the CDR3 DNA reads TGTGCCAGCTGTTTTGATCACAATGAGAAGTTCTTC.

This clonotype was seen a few times. The gene calls are TRBV12-5 and TRBJ2-6; possible D gene TRBD2, 5 bases. This CDR3 is 16 amino acids long. Germline loops: CDR1 LGHNT, CDR2 FRNRAP. Between the trimmed V and J ends, which lost 2 bases and 2 bases, there was a span of 10 bases. The CDR3, as DNA: TGTGCTAGTGGTTTGTTTAGCGTCGCTGGGGCCAACGTCCTGACTTTC. Translating it yields CASGLFSVAGANVLTF.

The genes are TRBV2 and TRBJ2-6; D not certain. Germline CDR1 and CDR2: SNHLY and FYNNEI. The ends were cut back, 8 bases at V and 0 bases at J, with 11 bases in the middle. The CDR3 is 15 amino acids. DNA of the CDR3: TGTGCCAGCGGCCCCAGGAGCTCTGGGGCCAACGTCCTGACTTTC. Translating gives CASGPRSSGANVLTF.

The V gene is TRBV12-3 or TRBV12-4, the J gene TRBJ2-1; TRBD1 matches at 10 bases. The CDR3 consists of 13 residues. V was pared by 7 bases and J by 9 bases, with 6 bases of the junction left unmatched. The CDR3 DNA reads TGTGCCAGCAAAGGGACAGGGGTCGGTGAGCAGTTCTTC. It specifies CASKGTGVGEQFF.

This sequence joins TRBV28 and TRBJ2-7; TRBD1 matches at 9 bases. Trimming took 6 bases from V and 3 from J; bases not matched to a gene: 6. Germline lookup yields CDR1 MDHEN and CDR2 SYDVKM. The CDR3 runs 14 residues. The CDR3 protein is CASSTGTGIYEQYF. CDR3 nucleotide sequence: TGTGCCAGCAGCACCGGGACAGGGATCTACGAGCAGTACTTC.

This clonotype was seen a few times. This chain links TRBV6-5 with TRBJ1-2, with TRBD1 as a possible D gene (6 bases). The ends were cut back, 2 bases at V and 3 bases at J, with 19 bases in the middle. Germline-derived CDR1 and CDR2 are MNHEY and SVGAGI. This CDR3 is built from 17 residues. The CDR3 sequence is CASSYAPAGEFYYGYTF. Written as DNA, the CDR3 is TGTGCCAGCAGTTACGCCCCGGCAGGGGAGTTCTACTATGGCTACACCTTC.

Ten or more counts support this clonotype. The chain employs TRBV29-1 and TRBJ2-7, with D uncertain. The CDR3 loop spans 11 amino acids. The V gene's germline CDR1 is SQVTM and CDR2 ANQGSEA. Trimming shortened V by 3 bases and J by 0 bases, and 3 bases separated the two germline ends. This CDR3 reads CSVDTSYEQYF. CDR3 nucleotides: TGCAGCGTTGACACCTCCTACGAGCAGTACTTC.

The chain links TRBV6-2 or TRBV6-3 to TRBJ2-3, with D perhaps matching TRBD2 (5 bases). The ends were cut back, 7 bases at V and 7 bases at J, with 21 bases in the middle. The CDR3 extends over 15 amino acids. The germline gives CDR1 MNHEY, CDR2 SVGEGT. As DNA, the CDR3 is TGTGCCAGCACAGGCCGCAAATTCACGGACTATACGCAGTATTTT. Its protein product is CASTGRKFTDYTQYF.

This clonotype was picked up a small number of times. This sequence joins TRBV6-1 and TRBJ1-1, with D unresolved. V was clipped by 3 bases and J by 2 bases, with 19 bases between them. The CDR3 runs to 17 residues. Germline V gene sequence: CDR1 MNHNS, CDR2 SASEGT. CDR3 sequence (DNA): TGTGCCAGCAGTGAGTTTGGTCTAGGTCTATTAAACACTGAAGCTTTCTTT. Translating it yields CASSEFGLGLLNTEAFF.

The J gene is TRBJ1-2, the V gene TRBV19; the D gene is possibly TRBD1 (5 bases). Between the trimmed V and J ends, which lost 5 bases and 5 bases, there was a span of 12 bases. This CDR3 has 13 residues. The germline V gene encodes CDR1 LNHDA and CDR2 SQIVND (reference sequence). The CDR3: CASSGGPAYGYTF. The CDR3 DNA sequence: TGTGCCAGTAGTGGGGGTCCGGCTTATGGCTACACCTTC.

This clonotype was seen ten or more times. The chain is built from TRBV7-2 and TRBJ2-7, with 9 bases lining up with TRBD1. The length of the CDR3 is 14 residues. J gave up 5 bases and V 6 bases, and 8 bases lay outside the gene matches. Germline CDR1 reads SGHTA; CDR2 reads FQGNSA. The CDR3 loop reads CASSRDRANDEQYF. CDR3 nucleotides: TGTGCCAGCAGTAGGGACAGGGCTAACGACGAGCAGTACTTC.

The V gene is TRBV21-1, the J gene TRBJ2-5. TRBV21-1 is a listed pseudogene. This CDR3 is built from 14 residues. CDR3 coding DNA: TGTGCCAGCAGCAAAGAAGGAATCCAAGAGACCCAGTACTTC. Translated, it gives CASSKEGIQETQYF.

This clonotype was recorded a few times. The chain combines TRBV21-1 with TRBJ2-2. TRBV21-1 is a pseudogene locus. This CDR3 has 17 residues. The CDR3 DNA is TGTGCCAGCAGCAAAGATAGAAGTAACGGGAACACCGGGGAGCTGTTTTTT. Translated, it gives CASSKDRSNGNTGELFF.

The chain is built from TRBV28 and TRBJ1-2; no clear D gene. This CDR3 comprises 12 residues. CDR1 and CDR2 (germline): MDHEN, SYDVKM. Trimming took off 4 bases at V and 2 bases at J, with 5 bases between the two ends. The DNA for the CDR3 is TGTGCCAGCAGTTCGGAGAACTATGGCTACACCTTC. This gives the protein CASSSENYGYTF.

This clonotype has a count of ten or more. This sequence joins TRBV12-3 or TRBV12-4 and TRBJ2-5; possible D gene TRBD1, 5 bases. Trimming removed 3 bases at V and 5 bases at J, with 13 bases between. The CDR3 length is 14 residues. As DNA, the CDR3 is TGTGCCAGCAGTTTGACGACAGTGGTCGAGACCCAGTACTTC. This gives the protein CASSLTTVVETQYF.

The chain has TRBV6-6 and TRBJ2-1; D remains unclear. V lost 6 bases, J lost 0 bases, and 12 bases lay in between. The germline gives CDR1 MNHNY, CDR2 SVGAGI (reference sequence). The CDR3 consists of 15 residues. The DNA of the CDR3 is TGTGCCAGCAGAGTAGTTTTAGGCTCCTACAATGAGCAGTTCTTC. Translating it yields CASRVVLGSYNEQFF.

The chain employs TRBV30 and TRBJ2-5, with D tentatively TRBD2 (5 bases). Deletions cut 4 bases from V and 5 bases from J, with 14 bases between. The CDR3 is 13 residues long. The germline V gene encodes CDR1 GTSNPN and CDR2 SVGIG (reference sequence). The CDR3 here is CAWILRRGETQYF. In DNA form, the CDR3 reads TGTGCCTGGATTCTCCGACGAGGGGAGACCCAGTACTTC.

This clonotype has only one observation. The J gene is TRBJ1-6, the V gene TRBV4-1, with D possibly being TRBD1 (5 bases). The CDR3 sequence is 15 residues long. V shed 0 bases and J shed 8 bases, with 11 bases lying between them. Germline loops: CDR1 MGHRA, CDR2 YSYEKL. The chain's CDR3 is CASSQEPGRHSPLHF. Here the CDR3 DNA reads TGCGCCAGCAGCCAAGAACCAGGGAGGCATTCACCCCTCCACTTT.

This clonotype was seen repeatedly, ten times or more. The chain has TRBV4-2 and TRBJ2-7, with D possibly TRBD1 on 6 matching bases. This CDR3 comprises 14 residues. Trimming removed 1 base at V and 2 bases at J, with 9 bases between. Germline CDR1 LGHNA, CDR2 YNFKEQ. The CDR3 sequence is CASSQAGQPYEQYF. The CDR3 DNA reads as TGTGCCAGCAGCCAAGCCGGACAGCCCTACGAGCAGTACTTC.

The chain combines TRBV4-3 with TRBJ2-1; the match to TRBD2 covers 14 bases. J lost 8 bases, V lost 0 bases, and 9 bases had no gene match. The CDR3 sequence is 18 residues long. Germline CDR1 reads LGHNA; CDR2 reads YSLEER. The CDR3 spells CASSQEGLAGGLGDEQFF. The CDR3 DNA reads TGCGCCAGCAGCCAAGAAGGACTAGCGGGGGGACTTGGTGATGAGCAGTTCTTC.

V gene TRBV13 combines with J gene TRBJ2-1; TRBD1 aligns across 9 bases. The CDR3 consists of 16 residues. The germline CDR1 and CDR2 sequences are PRHDT and FYEKMQ (reference sequence). V shed 5 bases and J 6 bases; nucleotides not matched to a gene: 11. The CDR3, as DNA: TGTGCCAGCAGCCCAACCTGGGGACAGGGATTCAATGAGCAGTTCTTC. Protein sequence: CASSPTWGQGFNEQFF. Complete variable domain (other parts from reference TRBV13 and TRBJ2-1): AAGVIQSPRHLIKEKRETATLKCYPIPRHDTVYWYQQGPGQDPQFLISFYEKMQSDKGSIPDRFSAQQFSDYHSELNMSSLELGDSALYFCASSPTWGQGFNEQFFGPGTRLTVL.

The genes are TRBV7-2 and TRBJ2-1; D perhaps matches TRBD2 (6 bases). This CDR3 contains 15 residues. Between the trimmed V and J ends, which lost 7 bases and 3 bases, there was a span of 16 bases. From germline, CDR1 is SGHTA and CDR2 FQGNSA. The CDR3 region has the DNA TGTGCCAGCACTCAAGGGAGGCACAACTACAATGAGCAGTTCTTC. This encodes CASTQGRHNYNEQFF. Using reference TRBV7-2 and TRBJ2-1 for the parts outside the CDR3, the full variable domain is GAGVSQSPSNKVTEKGKDVELRCDPISGHTALYWYRQSLGQGLEFLIYFQGNSAPDKSGLPSDRFSAERTGGSVSTLTIQRTQQEDSAVYLCASTQGRHNYNEQFFGPGTRLTVL.

The chain has TRBV12-3 or TRBV12-4 and TRBJ2-3; D not resolved. Trimming removed 6 bases at V and 4 bases at J, with 11 bases between. The CDR3 consists of 13 residues. CDR3 bases: TGTGCCAGCAGCATAGGTCGGGCAGATACGCAGTATTTT. Protein sequence: CASSIGRADTQYF.

The V and J genes are TRBV6-5 and TRBJ1-1; TRBD1 matches 9 bases. Germline-derived CDR1 and CDR2 are MNHEY and SVGAGI. V lost 8 bases and J lost 6; bases outside the gene matches: 13. The CDR3 has 15 amino acids. The CDR3 DNA reads as TGTGCCAGCGTCCCCGGGGACAGGGTTAGTGCTGAAGCTTTCTTT. It specifies CASVPGDRVSAEAFF.

Concerning this clonotype: A much larger clone is a single base away; this may be a read error. This chain uses TRBV6-5 with TRBJ2-1; D is uncertain. Germline V lookup: CDR1 MNHEY, CDR2 SVGAGI. The CDR3 extends over 13 amino acids. Trimming cost V 10 bases and J 10 bases, with 20 bases left between them. This CDR3 is CATTRDSSYEQFF. CDR3 coding DNA: TGTGCCACGACAAGGGATTCTTCCTACGAGCAGTTCTTC.

The chain has TRBV5-1 and TRBJ1-2, with D possibly matching TRBD1 (5 bases). The V end lost 0 bases, the J end lost 6 bases, and 18 bases lay between the germline ends. The CDR3 extends over 16 amino acids. Germline V gives CDR1 SGHRS, CDR2 YFSETQ. The CDR3 DNA sequence: TGCGCCAGCAGCTTGGCGAATCCCGGGACTGAGGATGGCTACACCTTC. Its protein is CASSLANPGTEDGYTF. The variable domain in full, with the rest retrieved from reference TRBV5-1 and TRBJ1-2, is KAGVTQTPRYLIKTRGQQVTLSCSPISGHRSVSWYQQTPGQGLQFLFEYFSETQRNKGNFPGRFSGRQFSNSRSEMNVSTLELGDSALYLCASSLANPGTEDGYTFGSGTRLTVV.

This clonotype was seen once. This sequence joins TRBV7-2 and TRBJ2-4, with a possible D match to TRBD1 (5 bases). The J call is doubtful: the DNA matches TRBJ2-7 better. The V gene's germline CDR1 is SGHTA and CDR2 FQGNSA. CDR3 length: 14 amino acids. In nucleotides, the CDR3 is TGTGCCAGCAGCTTTGATAGAGCAGGGTACGAGCAGTACTTC. Encoded protein: CASSFDRAGYEQYF.